Shown below are 26 T cell receptor beta chains from a single sample sequenced in a study of long-term antiretroviral therapy in people with HIV. Sequencing relied on immunoSEQ assay v3.0, run at survey level. Sequencing used immunoSEQ multiplex PCR; TCRdb keeps in-frame clones, though not all of them. The table lists fewer than 30,000 clones, about 91% of them singletons. The source material was unsorted PBMCs, sampled 1.8 years before starting antiretroviral therapy. The receptor set was obtained from a man aged 45-65 years with HIV.

The chain carries TRBV6-1 and TRBJ1-2; D remains unclear. The V end was cut by 1 base, the J end by 3 bases, with 12 bases between. This CDR3 has 15 amino acids. Germline-derived CDR1 and CDR2 are MNHNS and SASEGT. The DNA for the CDR3 is TGTGCCAGCAGTGAAGGGGCAACTTTTTACTATGGCTACACCTTC. This encodes CASSEGATFYYGYTF.

J is TRBJ1-1 and V is TRBV7-2; no clear D. Deletions cut 1 base from V and 12 bases from J, with 12 bases between. Germline values: CDR1 SGHTA, CDR2 FQGNSA. The CDR3 spans 12 residues. CDR3 sequence reads: CASSLVGQLTFF. The CDR3 nucleotides are TGTGCCAGCAGCTTAGTAGGGCAGTTAACTTTCTTT.

The chain uses TRBV2 and TRBJ1-1; the D gene is possibly TRBD1 (6 bases). The germline V and J ends were trimmed by 6 bases and 3 bases, with 14 bases remaining between them. The CDR3 extends over 14 amino acids. Germline-derived CDR1 and CDR2 are SNHLY and FYNNEI. CDR3 region: CASRGYRADTEAFF. The CDR3 nucleotides are TGTGCCAGCAGAGGATACAGGGCTGACACTGAAGCTTTCTTT.

The chain joins TRBV6-5 to TRBJ2-3, with a tentative D call TRBD1 (5 bases). V lost 4 bases and J 5 bases, leaving 10 bases between the germline ends. Germline CDR1 is MNHEY and CDR2 is SVGAGI. This CDR3 spans 13 amino acids. The CDR3 DNA sequence: TGTGCCAGCAGTTGGACATATAAAGATACGCAGTATTTT. Protein product: CASSWTYKDTQYF.

Concerning this clone itself: Its ends do not fully match the called genes, so a read error is possible. The rearrangement joins TRBV6-1 to TRBJ2-5, with D unclear. CDR1 is MNHNS, CDR2 SASEGT, per germline. The CDR3 loop spans 12 amino acids. CDR3 DNA: TGTGCCTCCGGACGTATTCAAGGGACCCAGTACTTC. Its protein is CASGRIQGTQYF.

The chain is built from TRBV2 and TRBJ1-5; tentative D call: TRBD1 (6 bases). CDR1 and CDR2 (germline): SNHLY, FYNNEI. V lost 10 bases and J lost 6, with 19 bases in between. This CDR3 has 14 residues. The CDR3 reads CATSRSGEGQPQHF. The CDR3, as DNA: TGTGCCACTTCACGGTCAGGGGAGGGTCAGCCCCAGCATTTT.

The V call is TRBV20-1, the J call TRBJ1-2; D is unresolved. Trimming left V 5 bases short and J 6 bases short, with 4 bases between. The CDR3 runs to 9 residues. Per germline, CDR1 DFQATT and CDR2 SNEGSKA (reference sequence). CDR3 coding DNA: TGCAGTGCTGATGATGGCTACACCTTC. This translates into CSADDGYTF.

This chain uses TRBV4-3 with TRBJ2-4; the D gene is possibly TRBD1 (5 bases). CDR3 length: 13 amino acids. The V end lost 0 bases, the J end lost 6 bases, and 6 bases lay between the germline ends. In germline, CDR1 is LGHNA, CDR2 YSLEER. This CDR3 is CASSQERGNIQYF. For the CDR3, the DNA is TGCGCCAGCAGCCAAGAAAGGGGAAACATTCAGTACTTC.

The chain combines TRBV5-1 with TRBJ2-5; 10 positions match TRBD1. The CDR3 is 15 amino acids. CDR1 and CDR2 from the germline V gene are SGHRS and YFSETQ. Losses at the gene ends were 0 bases for V and 5 bases for J; bases not matched to a gene: 4. CDR3 protein: CASSLGQGATETQYF. The CDR3 DNA sequence: TGCGCCAGCAGCTTGGGACAGGGGGCTACGGAGACCCAGTACTTC.

The chain couples TRBV5-1 to TRBJ2-3; the match to TRBD2 covers 8 bases. The germline V gene encodes CDR1 SGHRS and CDR2 YFSETQ. The CDR3 spans 16 residues. V shed 4 bases and J 1 base; nucleotides not matched to a gene: 8. For the CDR3, the DNA is TGCGCCAGCAGCCCCGAGGGTAGCGGGGGCACAGATACGCAGTATTTT. Its protein is CASSPEGSGGTDTQYF. Drawing the rest from reference TRBV5-1 and TRBJ2-3, the complete variable domain is KAGVTQTPRYLIKTRGQQVTLSCSPISGHRSVSWYQQTPGQGLQFLFEYFSETQRNKGNFPGRFSGRQFSNSRSEMNVSTLELGDSALYLCASSPEGSGGTDTQYFGPGTRLTVL.

This clone occurred a few times. Written as DNA, the CDR3 is TGCGCCAGCAGTGGGGACAGGGAGAGGTACGAGCAGTACTTC. It is translated as CASSGDRERYEQYF. The rearrangement links TRBV10-1 to TRBJ2-7, with 9 bases identical to TRBD1. Per germline, CDR1 WNHNN and CDR2 SYGVQD (reference sequence). The V segment lost 4 bases and the J segment 4 bases; nucleotides outside the gene matches: 5. The CDR3 extends over 14 amino acids.

The chain is built from TRBV30 and TRBJ1-2; D ambiguous. V was cut by 0 bases and J by 7 bases, with 12 bases left in between. The length of the CDR3 is 13 residues. Germline V CDR1 and CDR2: GTSNPN, SVGIG (reference sequence). CDR3 protein: CAWSVNRGSGYTF. Here the CDR3 DNA reads TGTGCCTGGAGTGTTAACCGGGGAAGTGGCTACACCTTC.

CDR3 bases: TGTGCCTGGAGTCAGGACAGGGGGAGAGACTACACCTTC. Protein product: CAWSQDRGRDYTF. The chain couples TRBV30 to TRBJ1-2; 10 bases fit TRBD1. The V segment lost 2 bases and the J segment 10 bases; nucleotides outside the gene matches: 7. Germline assignment: CDR1 GTSNPN and CDR2 SVGIG (reference sequence). This CDR3 comprises 13 residues. The variable domain in full, completed from reference TRBV30 and TRBJ1-2, reads SQTIHQWPATLVQPVGSPLSLECTVEGTSNPNLYWYRQAAGRGLQLLFYSVGIGQISSEVPQNLSASRPQDRQFILSSKKLLLSDSGFYLCAWSQDRGRDYTFGSGTRLTVV.

This clone was seen once. The CDR3 coding sequence is TGTGCCACCAGCAGAGGGGGACTTTCCCCAACCGGGGAGCTGTTTTTT. It codes for CATSRGGLSPTGELFF. The genes are TRBV15 and TRBJ2-2, with D perhaps matching TRBD2 (6 bases). The CDR3 sequence is 16 residues long. Germline assignment: CDR1 LNHNV and CDR2 YYDKDF (reference sequence). The V end was cut by 1 base, the J end by 5 bases, with 14 bases between. Using reference TRBV15 and TRBJ2-2 for the parts outside the CDR3, the full variable domain is DAMVIQNPRYQVTQFGKPVTLSCSQTLNHNVMYWYQQKSSQAPKLLFHYYDKDFNNEADTPDNFQSRRPNTSFCFLDIRSPGLGDTAMYLCATSRGGLSPTGELFFGEGSRLTVL.

The chain couples TRBV9 to TRBJ1-1, with D possibly TRBD1 on 5 matching bases. V was cut by 0 bases and J by 0 bases, with 9 bases left in between. The CDR3 covers 15 residues. Germline values: CDR1 SGDLS, CDR2 YYNGEE. This CDR3 reads CASSVAGTMNTEAFF. CDR3 bases: TGTGCCAGCAGCGTAGCGGGGACCATGAACACTGAAGCTTTCTTT.

The chain couples TRBV20-1 to TRBJ1-2; the D gene is possibly TRBD1 (6 bases). This CDR3 comprises 10 residues. Germline values: CDR1 DFQATT, CDR2 SNEGSKA (reference sequence). The ends were cut back, 5 bases at V and 8 bases at J, with 9 bases in the middle. The CDR3 coding sequence is TGCAGTGCTGGGGACAACGGCTACACCTTC. Protein: CSAGDNGYTF.

The rearrangement links TRBV5-1 to TRBJ2-3; 11 nucleotides line up with TRBD2. The germline V gene has CDR1 SGHRS and CDR2 YFSETQ. After removal of 7 bases from V and 0 bases from J, the junction contained 7 bases not matched to a gene. CDR3 size: 16 residues. The CDR3 sequence is CASGPLAGGSTDTQYF. CDR3 nucleotides: TGCGCCAGCGGACCCTTAGCGGGGGGGAGCACAGATACGCAGTATTTT.

This chain joins TRBV21-1 and TRBJ2-7; TRBD2 is the table's D call and was not checked against the DNA. TRBV21-1 is an annotated pseudogene. CDR3 length equals 16 residues. CDR3 bases: TGTGCCAGCAGCAAAGAGTCGGCGGGGCCGCGCCACGAGCAGTACTTC. This translates into CASSKESAGPRHEQYF.

The rearrangement joins TRBV5-1 to TRBJ1-1; weak D call: TRBD1 (5 bases). The CDR3 totals 15 residues. V was pared by 4 bases and J by 4 bases, with 17 bases between. Germline CDR1 SGHRS, CDR2 YFSETQ. CDR3: CASSPPDGGATEAFF. The CDR3, as DNA: TGCGCCAGCAGCCCCCCGGACGGTGGGGCCACTGAAGCTTTCTTT.

The chain joins TRBV10-3 to TRBJ1-1; D call uncertain. CDR1 and CDR2 from the germline V gene are ENHRY and SYGVKD. Trimming removed 7 bases at V and 1 base at J, with 13 bases between. The CDR3 runs 14 residues. CDR3 amino acids: CAITSQVGNTEAFF. In DNA, the CDR3 is TGTGCCATCACGAGCCAGGTGGGGAACACTGAAGCTTTCTTT.

A remark on this clone: This CDR3 is also generated by other DNA sequences in the sample. The chain couples TRBV6-5 to TRBJ1-2, with D uncertain. V was clipped by 0 bases and J by 2 bases, with 4 bases between them. There are 13 residues in the CDR3. Germline CDR1 and CDR2: MNHEY and SVGAGI. The CDR3 sequence: CASSYSGNYGYTF. The CDR3 coding sequence is TGTGCCAGCAGTTACTCGGGGAACTATGGCTACACCTTC.

This clone came up a few times. Different DNA sequences within this sample yield the same CDR3. The chain links TRBV18 to TRBJ1-5, with unresolved D. Germline-derived CDR1 and CDR2 are KGHSH and LQKENI. V lost 4 bases and J 0 bases, leaving 4 bases between the germline ends. The length of the CDR3 is 13 residues. The CDR3 sequence is CASSQGSNQPQHF. The CDR3 DNA reads as TGTGCCAGCTCACAGGGTAGCAATCAGCCCCAGCATTTT.

The chain is built from TRBV5-1 and TRBJ1-2; 11 positions agree with TRBD1. The CDR3 runs to 13 residues. V trimming: 4 bases; J trimming: 7 bases; junction bases outside the gene matches: 3. Germline CDR1 reads SGHRS; CDR2 reads YFSETQ. CDR3 in amino acids: CASSRGTGGGYTF. The CDR3 DNA sequence: TGCGCCAGCAGCCGGGGGACAGGGGGTGGCTACACCTTC.

The rearrangement uses TRBV4-2 and TRBJ2-3; 9 bases line up with TRBD2. The trim removed 2 bases at V and 3 bases at J, leaving 3 bases unmatched. Looked up from germline, CDR1 is LGHNA and CDR2 is YNFKEQ. CDR3 length: 15 amino acids. CDR3 DNA sequence: TGTGCCAGCAGCCAAATTAGCGGGAGTACAGATACGCAGTATTTT. It encodes CASSQISGSTDTQYF.

V usage is TRBV21-1 and J usage is TRBJ2-7. TRBV21-1 is designated a pseudogene. This CDR3 comprises 13 residues. CDR3 loop: CASSRSGPYEQYF. In DNA, the CDR3 is TGTGCCAGCAGCAGATCGGGACCCTACGAGCAGTACTTC.

The rearrangement uses TRBV4-1 and TRBJ2-7; 7 bases line up with TRBD1. V lost 1 base, J lost 1 base, and 4 bases stayed unmatched. CDR3 length equals 15 residues. Looked up from germline, CDR1 is MGHRA and CDR2 is YSYEKL. The CDR3 bases are TGCGCCAGCAGCCAAGGACAGGGCCCATCCTACGAGCAGTACTTC. As protein: CASSQGQGPSYEQYF.